One sample yielded the 10 T cell receptor beta chains listed below, sequenced in a study of cytomegalovirus exposure and HLA in healthy donors. Data came from immunoSEQ multiplex PCR; TCRdb stores just in-frame clones and leaves some out. The table lists about 200,000 clones, roughly 84% of them singletons. Sequenced material: PBMCs. These receptors originate from a woman aged 25 to 39 in good health and CMV-seropositive.

This rearrangement joins TRBV7-8 to TRBJ1-4, with D tentatively TRBD1 (6 bases). The ends were cut back, 5 bases at V and 4 bases at J, with 11 bases in the middle. The germline CDR1 and CDR2 sequences are SGHVS and FQNEAQ. The CDR3 is made up of 14 amino acids. The CDR3 DNA reads as TGTGCCAGCAGCGGGGGGGCGAATAATGAAAAACTGTTTTTT. Residues: CASSGGANNEKLFF.

V and J are TRBV5-1 and TRBJ2-1, with 7 bases that match TRBD2. From germline, CDR1 is SGHRS and CDR2 YFSETQ. The CDR3 loop spans 16 amino acids. V gave up 2 bases and J gave up 1 base; unmatched junction bases: 6. The CDR3 protein is CASSFKGGSSYNEQFF. CDR3 DNA: TGCGCCAGCAGCTTTAAGGGCGGGAGTTCCTACAATGAGCAGTTCTTC.

The V and J genes are TRBV10-3 and TRBJ2-7; 10 bases agree with TRBD2. The ends lost 6 bases at V and 4 bases at J; junction bases unmatched: 6. Looked up from germline, CDR1 is ENHRY and CDR2 is SYGVKD. CDR3 length: 14 amino acids. This CDR3 is CAIRGLADSYEQYF. CDR3 DNA sequence: TGTGCCATCAGAGGACTAGCGGACTCTTACGAGCAGTACTTC.

This clone was recorded only once. This chain connects TRBV4-2 to TRBJ2-3; perhaps TRBD1 as D (5 bases). The CDR3 totals 14 residues. V was pared by 0 bases and J by 6 bases, with 10 bases between. Germline V gene lookup returns CDR1 LGHNA and CDR2 YNFKEQ. CDR3 sequence (DNA): TGTGCCAGCAGCCAAGACTTAGGGGCGGATACGCAGTATTTT. Translated, it gives CASSQDLGADTQYF.

The chain is built from TRBV5-1 and TRBJ2-1; D possibly corresponds to TRBD1 (6 bases). From germline, CDR1 is SGHRS and CDR2 YFSETQ. The CDR3 length is 14 residues. Trimming cost V 1 base and J 6 bases, with 11 bases left between them. The CDR3 is CASSLTGLGNEQFF. CDR3 nucleotides: TGCGCCAGCAGCTTGACAGGGTTAGGCAATGAGCAGTTCTTC.

The chain uses TRBV6-5 and TRBJ1-5; TRBD1 might be the D (6 bases). This CDR3 has 15 amino acids. V dropped 6 bases and J dropped 3 bases, with 15 bases sitting between them. CDR1 is MNHEY, CDR2 SVGAGI, per germline. The CDR3 coding sequence is TGTGCCAGCAGCACCGGGCAGGGGAACAATCAGCCCCAGCATTTT. This sequence encodes CASSTGQGNNQPQHF.

The chain carries TRBV10-3 and TRBJ2-7, with 10 positions matching TRBD1. Germline assignment: CDR1 ENHRY and CDR2 SYGVKD. The CDR3 sequence is 14 residues long. V trimming: 11 bases; J trimming: 2 bases; junction bases outside the gene matches: 9. The CDR3 coding sequence is TGTGCCTCGTGGGGAGGGACAGGGGCCTACGAGCAGTACTTC. Encoded protein: CASWGGTGAYEQYF.

V is TRBV7-8 and J is TRBJ1-5; tentative D call: TRBD1 (6 bases). The CDR3 sequence is 14 residues long. Trimming removed 5 bases at V and 5 bases at J, with 13 bases between. Germline V gene lookup returns CDR1 SGHVS and CDR2 FQNEAQ. The CDR3 reads CASSLGQPDQPQHF. Here the CDR3 DNA reads TGTGCCAGCAGCCTAGGACAGCCGGATCAGCCCCAGCATTTT.

This clone has a handful of counts. The chain combines TRBV19 with TRBJ2-7; 8 bases agree with TRBD1. Germline V gene lookup returns CDR1 LNHDA and CDR2 SQIVND (reference sequence). Unmatched junction bases numbered 16, after V lost 10 bases and J lost 8 bases. The CDR3 extends over 14 amino acids. CDR3 bases: TGTGCCACCTACCCCGGGACAGGAGGTTTTCAGCAGTACTTC. It encodes CATYPGTGGFQQYF. Based on the CDR3 plus reference TRBV19 and TRBJ2-7, the full variable domain is DGGITQSPKYLFRKEGQNVTLSCEQNLNHDAMYWYRQDPGQGLRLIYYSQIVNDFQKGDIAEGYSVSREKKESFPLTVTSAQKNPTAFYLCATYPGTGGFQQYFGPGTRLTVT.

The chain combines TRBV6-5 with TRBJ1-5, with 11 positions matching TRBD1. This CDR3 is built from 14 residues. Germline values: CDR1 MNHEY, CDR2 SVGAGI. Losses at the gene ends were 4 bases for V and 6 bases for J; bases not matched to a gene: 2. The CDR3 is CASSSGTGGQPQHF. Here the CDR3 DNA reads TGTGCCAGCAGTTCCGGGACAGGGGGTCAGCCCCAGCATTTT.